These 30 T cell receptor beta chains came from one sample sequenced in a study of vaccination and CD4 T cells after COVID-19. Regarding treatment: approximately 9-day PBMC culture with coronavirus spike peptide pools or control peptides (ViraFEST assay). Antigens for these TCRs are unknown. CD4+ T cells that had been cultured provided DNA sequenced with the Oncomine TCR Beta short-read assay. Via MiXCR, TCRdb re-called the PCR reads, giving one row per CDR3 protein. The sample lists 15,000 to 18,000 distinct CDR3 sequences, around 42% seen once, with around 5.6% in the top ten. The input for sequencing was CD4+ T cells from blood, cultured in vitro, taken before SARS-CoV-2 vaccination. All receptors derive from a human donor who had recovered from COVID-19.

The chain uses TRBV20-1 and TRBJ2-1, with D perhaps TRBD2 (5 bases). The CDR3 sequence is 13 residues long. The germline V and J ends were trimmed by 5 bases and 2 bases, with 10 bases remaining between them. Germline CDR1 is DFQATT and CDR2 is SNEGSKA (reference sequence). The CDR3 loop is CSARSGTYNEQFF. CDR3 nucleotides: TGCAGTGCTCGATCCGGGACCTACAATGAGCAGTTCTTC.

The chain uses TRBV11-3 and TRBJ2-3, with D uncertain. CDR1 is SGHNT and CDR2 is YENEEA in the germline V gene. This CDR3 spans 12 amino acids. V gave up 3 bases and J gave up 4 bases, with 5 bases separating them. The CDR3 bases are TGTGCCAGCAGCTTCCTCCCAGATACGCAGTATTTT. Translating it yields CASSFLPDTQYF.

This clonotype was counted between two and nine times. The chain has TRBV4-1 and TRBJ2-3; a weak D match, TRBD1 (5 bases). V gave up 2 bases and J gave up 0 bases, with 15 bases separating them. Germline V gives CDR1 MGHRA, CDR2 YSYEKL. The CDR3 loop spans 17 amino acids. The CDR3: CASSQNPQVPSTDTQYF. The CDR3 DNA is TGCGCCAGCAGCCAAAACCCACAGGTACCTAGCACAGATACGCAGTATTTT.

The chain carries TRBV6-2 or TRBV6-3 and TRBJ1-2; 11 bases match TRBD1. Germline lookup yields CDR1 MNHEY and CDR2 SVGEGT. The ends lost 7 bases at V and 7 bases at J; junction bases unmatched: 11. This CDR3 has 15 residues. CDR3 amino acids: CASTAGQGALSGYTF. CDR3 bases: TGTGCCAGCACCGCCGGACAGGGGGCGCTTAGTGGCTACACCTTC.

V gene TRBV24-1 combines with J gene TRBJ2-2, with TRBD1 identical over 7 bases. The V and J ends lost 6 bases and 0 bases, in that order; junction bases with no gene match: 6. Germline CDR1 reads KGHDR; CDR2 reads SFDVKD. The CDR3 is 16 amino acids. The CDR3 loop reads CATSKNRGSNTGELFF. The CDR3 nucleotides are TGTGCCACCAGTAAGAACAGGGGCTCGAACACCGGGGAGCTGTTTTTT.

CDR3 DNA sequence: TGCGCCAGCAGCTTGGAGGGACGGAACCAAGAGACCCAGTACTTC. This gives the protein CASSLEGRNQETQYF. The chain combines TRBV5-1 with TRBJ2-5; D may match TRBD1 or TRBD2 (5 bases each). Germline V gene lookup returns CDR1 SGHRS and CDR2 YFSETQ. The CDR3 sequence is 15 residues long. V was cut by 0 bases and J by 0 bases, with 9 bases left in between. Filled out from reference TRBV5-1 and TRBJ2-5, the complete variable domain reads KAGVTQTPRYLIKTRGQQVTLSCSPISGHRSVSWYQQTPGQGLQFLFEYFSETQRNKGNFPGRFSGRQFSNSRSEMNVSTLELGDSALYLCASSLEGRNQETQYFGPGTRLLVL.

The V call is TRBV19, the J call TRBJ1-1, with D uncertain. V lost 3 bases and J lost 10, with 9 bases in between. Germline CDR1 is LNHDA and CDR2 is SQIVND (reference sequence). The CDR3 sequence is 11 residues long. CDR3 DNA sequence: TGTGCCAGTAGTATCGGGCAGGCAGCTTTCTTT. This sequence encodes CASSIGQAAFF.

The chain combines TRBV14 with TRBJ1-1; 9 bases match TRBD1. J gave up 5 bases and V 4 bases, and 8 bases lay outside the gene matches. CDR1 is SGHDN, CDR2 FVKESK, per germline. This CDR3 is 15 amino acids long. The CDR3 protein is CASSLFPGTGTEAFF. The CDR3 nucleotides are TGTGCCAGCAGCCTCTTCCCCGGGACAGGGACTGAAGCTTTCTTT.

The chain links TRBV7-6 to TRBJ1-4; the D gene is possibly TRBD1 (6 bases). Trimming pared 2 bases from V and 4 bases from J, leaving 11 bases between. CDR3 size: 15 residues. Germline V lookup: CDR1 SGHVS, CDR2 FNYEAQ. The CDR3 DNA is TGTGCCAGCAGCTTAATCGGGGGCGTTAATGAAAAACTGTTTTTT. It is translated as CASSLIGGVNEKLFF.

This clonotype has more than one count but fewer than ten. The V call is TRBV6-1, the J call TRBJ1-1; TRBD1 is a possible D gene (6 bases). The CDR3 runs to 14 residues. V was trimmed by 6 bases and J by 1 base, leaving 12 bases between them. Germline V gives CDR1 MNHNS, CDR2 SASEGT. The CDR3 is CASRRTDKNTEAFF. DNA of the CDR3: TGTGCCAGCAGGCGGACAGACAAGAACACTGAAGCTTTCTTT.

This clonotype was detected a few times. This chain joins TRBV20-1 and TRBJ2-7; 10 nucleotides match TRBD2. The CDR3 contains 17 residues. Germline CDR1 is DFQATT and CDR2 is SNEGSKA (reference sequence). The ends lost 5 bases at V and 6 bases at J; junction bases unmatched: 19. CDR3 sequence reads: CSAPRASGGLPSSEQYF. Here the CDR3 DNA reads TGCAGTGCTCCCCGGGCTAGCGGGGGCCTCCCCAGCTCCGAGCAGTACTTC.

By sample fraction, this clonotype is medium-sized (0.01 to 0.1%). The gene calls are TRBV19 and TRBJ2-2, with D possibly being TRBD1 (5 bases). Germline V gene lookup returns CDR1 LNHDA and CDR2 SQIVND (reference sequence). The CDR3 extends over 14 amino acids. V lost 7 bases, J lost 1 base, and 10 bases lay in between. Here the CDR3 DNA reads TGTGCCAGTACCCGGACATTGAACACCGGGGAGCTGTTTTTT. This codes for CASTRTLNTGELFF.

The CDR3 nucleotides read TGTGCCAGCAGCCGGGACAGGGGGCAGGGTCAGCCCCAGCATTTT. Translated, it gives CASSRDRGQGQPQHF. J is TRBJ1-5 and V is TRBV28, with 12 positions matching TRBD1. The germline CDR1 and CDR2 sequences are MDHEN and SYDVKM. V shed 6 bases and J 6 bases; nucleotides not matched to a gene: 6. This CDR3 region has 15 residues.

The V and J genes are TRBV6-2 or TRBV6-3 and TRBJ2-7; D remains unclear. The CDR3 is 12 amino acids. Germline V gene data show CDR1 as MNHEY and CDR2 as SVGEGT. The V end was cut by 2 bases, the J end by 6 bases, with 8 bases between. CDR3 DNA sequence: TGTGCCAGCAGTTACGGGATAGCCGAGCAGTACTTC. This sequence encodes CASSYGIAEQYF.

This clonotype showed up just a few times. The V gene is TRBV2, the J gene TRBJ1-5; D is ambiguous. CDR1 is SNHLY, CDR2 FYNNEI, per germline. Deletions cut 3 bases from V and 6 bases from J, with 15 bases between. The CDR3 consists of 15 residues. The CDR3 nucleotides read TGTGCCAGCAGTGATTTAGAGAGGAGCGGTCAGCCCCAGCATTTT. Encoded protein: CASSDLERSGQPQHF.

The chain joins TRBV6-2 or TRBV6-3 to TRBJ1-2; no definite D call. The CDR3 totals 12 residues. Germline lookup yields CDR1 MNHEY and CDR2 SVGEGT. V lost 3 bases and J lost 7, with 9 bases in between. The DNA for the CDR3 is TGTGCCAGCAGTTATGAATCGTTTGGCTACACCTTC. Its translation is CASSYESFGYTF.

The genes are TRBV19 and TRBJ2-7; 7 positions agree with TRBD1. J lost 2 bases, V lost 10 bases, and 5 bases had no gene match. The CDR3 sequence is 12 residues long. The germline V gene encodes CDR1 LNHDA and CDR2 SQIVND (reference sequence). Here the CDR3 reads CATRDRAYEQYF. The CDR3 nucleotides read TGTGCCACCCGGGACAGAGCCTACGAGCAGTACTTC.

On this clonotype itself: The junction departs from germline at one end; a sequencing error may be responsible. The chain combines TRBV7-9 with TRBJ1-1, with D unclear. The CDR3 has 14 residues. The V gene's germline CDR1 is SEHNR and CDR2 FQNEAQ (reference sequence). CDR3 nucleotide sequence: TGTGCCAGCAGCCCGCCCCGGACGAACGCTGAAGCTTTCTTT. It specifies CASSPPRTNAEAFF.

This clonotype was observed a few times. The CDR3 loop is CSARDPGSNQPQHF. DNA of the CDR3: TGCAGTGCTAGAGATCCAGGGAGCAATCAGCCCCAGCATTTT. This chain joins TRBV20-1 and TRBJ1-5, with D possibly being TRBD1 (5 bases). The CDR3 runs 14 residues. Germline loops: CDR1 DFQATT, CDR2 SNEGSKA (reference sequence). V gave up 0 bases and J gave up 1 base, with 7 bases separating them.

This sequence joins TRBV11-3 and TRBJ2-5; perhaps TRBD2 as D (7 bases). This CDR3 is built from 15 residues. The V end lost 5 bases, the J end lost 1 base, and 14 bases lay between the germline ends. From germline, CDR1 is SGHNT and CDR2 YENEEA. The CDR3 region has the DNA TGTGCCAGCAGCCGAATCCGGGGGGCCCAAGAGACCCAGTACTTC. Residues: CASSRIRGAQETQYF. The full variable domain, completed using reference TRBV11-3 and TRBJ2-5, is EAGVVQSPRYKIIEKKQPVAFWCNPISGHNTLYWYLQNLGQGPELLIRYENEEAVDDSQLPKDRFSAERLKGVDSTLKIQPAELGDSAVYLCASSRIRGAQETQYFGPGTRLLVL.

This clonotype was detected a few times. V and J are TRBV19 and TRBJ1-3, with a tentative D call TRBD1 (6 bases). The germline V and J ends were trimmed by 3 bases and 2 bases, with 8 bases remaining between them. CDR1 is LNHDA and CDR2 is SQIVND in the germline V gene (reference sequence). This CDR3 region has 14 residues. For the CDR3, the DNA is TGTGCCAGTAGTATCGAGGGGGCTGGAAACACCATATATTTT. Amino acid sequence: CASSIEGAGNTIYF.

V is TRBV5-4 and J is TRBJ1-1; 9 bases are a match to TRBD1. The trim removed 3 bases at V and 3 bases at J, leaving 12 bases unmatched. This CDR3 spans 17 amino acids. Germline V CDR1 and CDR2: SGHNT, YYREEE (reference sequence). The chain's CDR3 is CASSSNKPGQGYTEAFF. The CDR3 DNA sequence: TGTGCCAGCAGCTCGAACAAACCGGGACAGGGCTACACTGAAGCTTTCTTT.

This clonotype was recorded a few times. The chain is built from TRBV20-1 and TRBJ1-6, with a possible D match to TRBD1 (5 bases). The germline CDR1 and CDR2 sequences are DFQATT and SNEGSKA (reference sequence). There are 14 residues in the CDR3. The V end was cut by 5 bases, the J end by 13 bases, with 21 bases between. The CDR3 is CSAHQGMGGAPLHF. The CDR3 DNA follows: TGCAGTGCTCATCAGGGAATGGGTGGGGCTCCCCTCCACTTT.

The genes are TRBV6-5 and TRBJ1-5; D is unclear. V was cut by 2 bases and J by 3 bases, with 8 bases left in between. The germline V gene has CDR1 MNHEY and CDR2 SVGAGI. CDR3 size: 14 residues. The CDR3 region has the DNA TGTGCCAGCAGTTACGGCGGTTACAATCAGCCCCAGCATTTT. Its translation: CASSYGGYNQPQHF.

The V call is TRBV6-1, the J call TRBJ2-7; D not certain. The germline V gene has CDR1 MNHNS and CDR2 SASEGT. V gave up 9 bases and J gave up 6 bases, with 18 bases separating them. This CDR3 has 13 residues. The CDR3 DNA reads as TGTGCCAGTAGGACGGATACTGGCCGCGAGCAGTACTTC. As protein: CASRTDTGREQYF.

Only a few counts were recorded for this clonotype. This chain joins TRBV2 and TRBJ2-5; TRBD2 aligns across 7 bases. The junction had 9 bases not matched to a gene; V was cut back by 4 bases and J by 4 bases. The CDR3 loop spans 15 amino acids. Germline V CDR1 and CDR2: SNHLY, FYNNEI. CDR3 in amino acids: CASSALRGEAETQYF. CDR3 sequence (DNA): TGTGCCAGCAGTGCCCTCCGGGGGGAGGCAGAGACCCAGTACTTC.

V usage is TRBV15 and J usage is TRBJ1-5; D call uncertain. The CDR3 is made up of 15 amino acids. From germline, CDR1 is LNHNV and CDR2 YYDKDF (reference sequence). V lost 4 bases, J lost 5 bases, and 15 bases lay in between. The CDR3: CATSTSERVDQPQHF. The CDR3 coding sequence is TGTGCCACCAGCACGTCCGAAAGAGTCGATCAGCCCCAGCATTTT.

This sequence joins TRBV3-1 and TRBJ2-7; D gene unclear. CDR3 length: 13 amino acids. Germline CDR1 LGHDT, CDR2 YNNKEL (reference sequence). V dropped 1 base and J dropped 5 bases, with 9 bases sitting between them. CDR3 region: CASSQGTRDEQYF. Written as DNA, the CDR3 is TGTGCCAGCAGCCAAGGGACGAGAGACGAGCAGTACTTC.

This clonotype was picked up a small number of times. This rearrangement joins TRBV20-1 to TRBJ2-3; D might be TRBD2 (6 bases). V lost 3 bases to trimming and J lost 5 bases, with 15 bases between them. The CDR3 runs 14 residues. Germline CDR1 is DFQATT and CDR2 is SNEGSKA (reference sequence). The CDR3 reads CSASSRGGLDTQYF. Here the CDR3 DNA reads TGCAGTGCTAGTAGCCGGGGAGGATTAGATACGCAGTATTTT.

The V call is TRBV27, the J call TRBJ2-7; TRBD1 matches at 9 bases. Germline CDR1 is MNHEY and CDR2 is SMNVEV (reference sequence). After removal of 5 bases from V and 3 bases from J, the junction contained 5 bases not matched to a gene. The CDR3 is 14 amino acids. The CDR3 DNA reads as TGTGCCAGCAGTACCCGGGACAGGGTCTACGAGCAGTACTTC. As protein: CASSTRDRVYEQYF.